This TCR beta chain emerged from a study of blood T cell repertoires in COVID-19. Whole-study context: The origin of the acute and convalescent COVID-19 samples was the United States, Italy and Spain.

Assay: immunoSEQ multiplex PCR; the TCRdb copy retains only in-frame clones and omits some. The sample holds over 300,000 clones, under 90% seen once. This CDR3 has 14 amino acids. V was pared by 6 bases and J by 1 base, with 12 bases between. Germline V gene data show CDR1 as KGHSH and CDR2 as LQKENI. The chain couples TRBV18 to TRBJ1-1, with unresolved D. The TCR originated in a woman aged 18-29 years who had recovered from COVID-19. Source material: PBMCs or T cells enriched from blood (not recorded which). The CDR3 loop reads CASSTSQGNTEAFF. The CDR3, as DNA: TGTGCCAGCTCGACAAGTCAAGGGAACACTGAAGCTTTCTTT.